The 9 T cell receptor beta chains given below trace back to one sample, sequenced in a study of T-cell reconstitution after alpha-beta-depleted transplantation in children. A TCRbeta library incorporating unique molecular identifiers was prepared. Using its own MiXCR run on the PCR reads, TCRdb lists one record per CDR3 protein. This table has some 530,000 distinct CDR3 sequences, around an eighth appearing once. Source: PBMCs from the stem cell graft donor, taken from the stem cell graft. These receptors came from a human donor who donated a stem cell graft to a child with combined immunodeficiency.

The genes are TRBV20-1 and TRBJ2-6; 10 bases are shared with TRBD1. This CDR3 has 22 amino acids. Trimming took 0 bases from V and 0 from J; bases not matched to a gene: 17. Germline CDR1 and CDR2: DFQATT and SNEGSKA (reference sequence). Written as DNA, the CDR3 is TGCAGTGCTAGAGATTATCGGTCGACAGGGGGCGAATCCCGCTCTGGGGCCAACGTCCTGACTTTC. Protein sequence: CSARDYRSTGGESRSGANVLTF.

This clonotype was seen a single time. With a much larger clone just one base away, this may be a read error. The rearrangement uses TRBV4-2 and TRBJ2-1; D is ambiguous. Germline-derived CDR1 and CDR2 are LGHNA and YNFKEQ. CDR3 size: 13 residues. The CDR3 region is CATSQVSEVEQFF. In DNA, the CDR3 is TGTGCCACCAGCCAAGTTTCAGAGGTTGAGCAGTTCTTC.

This clonotype was picked up many times. CDR3 in amino acids: CASSLVGRNTEAFF. The CDR3 DNA reads TGTGCCAGCAGCTTAGTAGGACGTAACACTGAAGCTTTCTTT. The chain is built from TRBV11-2 and TRBJ1-1; D gene ambiguous. The CDR3 is 14 amino acids. Germline CDR1 is SGHAT and CDR2 is FQNNGV. Trimming cost V 1 base and J 2 bases, with 8 bases left between them. The full variable domain, its missing parts supplied by reference TRBV11-2 and TRBJ1-1, is EAGVAQSPRYKIIEKRQSVAFWCNPISGHATLYWYQQILGQGPKLLIQFQNNGVVDDSQLPKDRFSAERLKGVDSTLKIQPAKLEDSAVYLCASSLVGRNTEAFFGQGTRLTVV.

The chain combines TRBV27 with TRBJ2-5; D ambiguous. Looked up from germline, CDR1 is MNHEY and CDR2 is SMNVEV (reference sequence). The V end lost 4 bases, the J end lost 2 bases, and 8 bases lay between the germline ends. This CDR3 is 13 amino acids long. The CDR3 spells CASSSQTQETQYF. CDR3 nucleotide sequence: TGTGCCAGCAGTTCCCAAACTCAAGAGACCCAGTACTTC.

This chain links TRBV6-2 or TRBV6-3 with TRBJ1-2, with 7 positions matching TRBD1. Germline V CDR1 and CDR2: MNHEY, SVGEGT. Unmatched junction bases numbered 8, after V lost 8 bases and J lost 8 bases. The CDR3 spans 12 residues. The CDR3 protein is CASGTEFGGYTF. CDR3 sequence (DNA): TGTGCCAGCGGGACAGAGTTTGGGGGCTACACCTTC.

This clonotype was counted a few times. V and J are TRBV12-3 or TRBV12-4 and TRBJ2-7; no clear D gene. The CDR3 loop spans 14 amino acids. The germline V and J ends were trimmed by 2 bases and 3 bases, with 11 bases remaining between them. CDR3 sequence reads: CASSLMGFNYEQYF. As DNA, the CDR3 is TGTGCCAGCAGTTTAATGGGATTTAACTACGAGCAGTACTTC.

This clonotype was counted between two and nine times. This sequence joins TRBV7-9 and TRBJ2-7; 13 bases match TRBD2. J lost 5 bases, V lost 5 bases, and 6 bases had no gene match. Germline CDR1 is SEHNR and CDR2 is FQNEAQ (reference sequence). The CDR3 consists of 15 residues. CDR3 amino acids: CASSNGLAGAHEQYF. The CDR3 DNA reads TGTGCCAGCAGCAACGGACTAGCGGGAGCCCACGAGCAGTACTTC.

This clonotype has a single count. J is TRBJ2-1 and V is TRBV5-1, with TRBD1 identical over 10 bases. The CDR3 sequence is 21 residues long. Trimming at V came to 0 bases and at J to 7 bases, leaving 22 bases not matched to a gene. Germline V gives CDR1 SGHRS, CDR2 YFSETQ. CDR3 DNA: TGCGCCAGCAGCTTGGAAGTTCGGGACAGGGGTGTGTTGTGGCGTAAGAATGAGCAGTTCTTC. It specifies CASSLEVRDRGVLWRKNEQFF.

This clonotype was detected only a few times. The chain joins TRBV30 to TRBJ2-4; D is perhaps TRBD1 (5 bases). V lost 0 bases and J lost 6, with 12 bases in between. The germline V gene has CDR1 GTSNPN and CDR2 SVGIG (reference sequence). There are 14 residues in the CDR3. CDR3 protein: CAWSVGEKANIQYF. The CDR3 bases are TGTGCCTGGAGTGTAGGGGAAAAGGCAAACATTCAGTACTTC.